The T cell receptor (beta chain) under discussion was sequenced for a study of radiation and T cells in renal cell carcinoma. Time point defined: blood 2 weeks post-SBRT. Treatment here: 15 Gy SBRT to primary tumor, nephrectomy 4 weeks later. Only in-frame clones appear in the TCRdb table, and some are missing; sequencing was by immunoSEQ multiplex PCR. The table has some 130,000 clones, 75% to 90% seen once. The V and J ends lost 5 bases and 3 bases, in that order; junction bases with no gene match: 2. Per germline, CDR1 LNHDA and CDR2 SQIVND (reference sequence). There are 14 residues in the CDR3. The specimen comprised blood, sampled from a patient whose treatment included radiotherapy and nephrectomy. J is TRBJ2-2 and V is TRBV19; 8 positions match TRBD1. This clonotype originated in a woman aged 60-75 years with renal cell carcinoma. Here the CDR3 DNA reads TGTGCCAGTAGTTTGACAGGGGACACCGGGGAGCTGTTTTTT. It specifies CASSLTGDTGELFF.